These T cell receptor beta chains were read from a single sample in a study of blood T cell repertoires in COVID-19. Only in-frame clones appear in the TCRdb table, and some are missing; sequencing was by immunoSEQ multiplex PCR. Of approximately 57,000 clones listed, 70% to 90% are singletons. Sequencing was done on a sample of peripheral blood. These receptor sequences come from a man aged 40-49 years with active COVID-19. The conserved cysteine and the conserved F or W are not part of the CDR3 here. The D gene is left open where the match is weak.

V: TRBV28; D: -; CDR3: ASSRGGQHYGYT
V: TRBV27; D: TRBD2; CDR3: ASSSKTSGSRNEQF
V: TRBV4-2; D: TRBD1; CDR3: ASSQVDRDRAEAF
V: TRBV6-5; D: TRBD2; CDR3: ASRAEAGGYNEQF
V: TRBV6-5; D: TRBD1; CDR3: ASSYRKGANEQF
V: TRBV5-6; D: -; CDR3: ASSLEAGFSGELF
V: TRBV7-3; D: TRBD1; CDR3: ASSLNTGGTEAF
V: TRBV24-1; D: TRBD1; CDR3: ATSERDRGPGQF
V: TRBV7-9; D: TRBD2; CDR3: ASSGTSGRGDNEQF
V: TRBV7-9; D: TRBD2; CDR3: ASSRSGRNYNEQF